This is a list of T cell receptor beta chains from one sample in a study of shared clonotypes between healthy human individuals. Some clones are missing from TCRdb's copy, which holds only in-frame ones; the method was immunoSEQ multiplex PCR. The sample has over a million clones; just under 99% are singletons. Sequencing was carried out using naive CD4+ T cells sorted from blood. The receptors were sampled from a young man in good health. Both conserved end residues are part of each CDR3. Each record gives: CDR3 DNA, CDR3 protein, V gene, D gene, J gene, clone size. The D gene is left open where the match is weak. Size values are once, few and many counts, or a class for expanded clones, and some rows have none.

CDR3nt: TGTGCCAGCAGCTCGTCGTCGAACACTGAAGCTTTCTTT; CDR3aa: CASSSSSNTEAFF; v_gene: TRBV7-9; d_gene: NA; j_gene: TRBJ1-1; abundance: NA
CDR3nt: TGCAGCGTTGTCGTTAGGGTCAGGGCGGGGGTGAACACTGAAGCTTTCTTT; CDR3aa: CSVVVRVRAGVNTEAFF; v_gene: TRBV29-1; d_gene: NA; j_gene: TRBJ1-1; abundance: NA
CDR3nt: TGCGCCAGCAGCTTCCGGGACTCTTCCTACAATGAGCAGTTCTTC; CDR3aa: CASSFRDSSYNEQFF; v_gene: TRBV5-1; d_gene: NA; j_gene: TRBJ2-1; abundance: NA
CDR3nt: TGTGCCAGCTCACCACTGGGGACAGGGGACCTTGTTGAAGCTTTCTTT; CDR3aa: CASSPLGTGDLVEAFF; v_gene: TRBV18; d_gene: TRBD1; j_gene: TRBJ1-1; abundance: NA
CDR3nt: TGTGCCAGCAGCTTAAGCCTAGCGAGCTACAATGAGCAGTTCTTC; CDR3aa: CASSLSLASYNEQFF; v_gene: TRBV7-3; d_gene: NA; j_gene: TRBJ2-1; abundance: NA
CDR3nt: TGTGCCAGCAGTTCTTTACCGGGACAGAAGACAGGAAACACCATATATTTT; CDR3aa: CASSSLPGQKTGNTIYF; v_gene: TRBV27; d_gene: TRBD1; j_gene: TRBJ1-3; abundance: NA
CDR3nt: TGCGCCAGCGGCTCGACTGGATACACAGATACGCAGTATTTT; CDR3aa: CASGSTGYTDTQYF; v_gene: TRBV10-2; d_gene: NA; j_gene: TRBJ2-3; abundance: once
CDR3nt: TGTGCCAGCAGCCCGGATATGGGAGCCTACGAGCAGTACTTC; CDR3aa: CASSPDMGAYEQYF; v_gene: TRBV5-6; d_gene: NA; j_gene: TRBJ2-7; abundance: NA
CDR3nt: TGTGCCAGCAGCCCCGGAGTAGCCTCCACCGGGGAGCTGTTTTTT; CDR3aa: CASSPGVASTGELFF; v_gene: TRBV7-2; d_gene: NA; j_gene: TRBJ2-2; abundance: NA
CDR3nt: TGTGCCAGCAGCCTGATAGGGGACAGTACCTACGAGCAGTACTTC; CDR3aa: CASSLIGDSTYEQYF; v_gene: TRBV11-2; d_gene: TRBD1; j_gene: TRBJ2-7; abundance: NA
CDR3nt: TGTGCCACCAGCAGAGATGCGGGACAGGGGGCGCGGGAGCAGTACTTC; CDR3aa: CATSRDAGQGAREQYF; v_gene: TRBV15; d_gene: TRBD1; j_gene: TRBJ2-7; abundance: NA
CDR3nt: TGTGCCAGCTCACCACTCTTTGGGGGGGCTGAGACGGATACGCAGTATTTT; CDR3aa: CASSPLFGGAETDTQYF; v_gene: TRBV18; d_gene: NA; j_gene: TRBJ2-3; abundance: NA
CDR3nt: TGTGCCAGCAGCAACATGGCAGGGAGCAATCAGCCCCAGCATTTT; CDR3aa: CASSNMAGSNQPQHF; v_gene: TRBV21-1; d_gene: NA; j_gene: TRBJ1-5; abundance: NA
CDR3nt: TGTGCCACCAGCAGAGAGAGACTAGCGGGGACGGGAGAGCAGTACTTC; CDR3aa: CATSRERLAGTGEQYF; v_gene: TRBV15; d_gene: TRBD2; j_gene: TRBJ2-7; abundance: NA
CDR3nt: TGTGCCAGTAGTACAGCCGGGACAGCTGGAAACACCATATATTTT; CDR3aa: CASSTAGTAGNTIYF; v_gene: TRBV19; d_gene: TRBD1; j_gene: TRBJ1-3; abundance: NA
CDR3nt: TGTGCCAGCAGCCGTTGGTCGGGGGTAGGAAATCAGCCCCAGCATTTT; CDR3aa: CASSRWSGVGNQPQHF; v_gene: TRBV28; d_gene: NA; j_gene: TRBJ1-5; abundance: NA
CDR3nt: TGCAGCGTGCAGGGGGGCGAGCAGTACTTC; CDR3aa: CSVQGGEQYF; v_gene: TRBV29-1; d_gene: NA; j_gene: TRBJ2-7; abundance: NA
CDR3nt: TGTGCCAGCAGTGAATTCAGGCAGGGGAATCAGCCCCAGCATTTT; CDR3aa: CASSEFRQGNQPQHF; v_gene: TRBV2; d_gene: NA; j_gene: TRBJ1-5; abundance: NA
CDR3nt: TGTGCCAGCTCACCACACGCGGGAGGGGAGCAGTTCTTC; CDR3aa: CASSPHAGGEQFF; v_gene: TRBV18; d_gene: TRBD2; j_gene: TRBJ2-1; abundance: NA
CDR3nt: TGTGCCAGCAGCAAGGGACAGGGACTGGCCGAGCAGTACTTC; CDR3aa: CASSKGQGLAEQYF; v_gene: TRBV5-4; d_gene: TRBD1; j_gene: TRBJ2-7; abundance: NA
CDR3nt: TGTGCCAGCTCACTCGGGACAGGTAATCAGCCCCAGCATTTT; CDR3aa: CASSLGTGNQPQHF; v_gene: TRBV18; d_gene: TRBD1; j_gene: TRBJ1-5; abundance: few
CDR3nt: TGTGCCAGCAGCTTAGTGGGACAGGGACCCCCCTACGAGCAGTACTTC; CDR3aa: CASSLVGQGPPYEQYF; v_gene: TRBV5-5; d_gene: TRBD1; j_gene: TRBJ2-7; abundance: NA
CDR3nt: TGCGCCAGCAGCCAAGCCGCAGGGTCCCGCGGGAATAGCAATCAGCCCCAGCATTTT; CDR3aa: CASSQAAGSRGNSNQPQHF; v_gene: TRBV4-1; d_gene: NA; j_gene: TRBJ1-5; abundance: NA
CDR3nt: TGCGCCAGCAGCCAAAGACTAGCGGGAGAGGTCCGTTACGAGCAGTACTTC; CDR3aa: CASSQRLAGEVRYEQYF; v_gene: TRBV4-1; d_gene: TRBD2; j_gene: TRBJ2-7; abundance: NA
CDR3nt: TGCGCCAGCAGCGGCAGGGGTTCCGAGACCCAGTACTTC; CDR3aa: CASSGRGSETQYF; v_gene: TRBV5-1; d_gene: NA; j_gene: TRBJ2-5; abundance: once
CDR3nt: TGTGCCAGCAACGGGGGGTACAACACCGGGGAGCTGTTTTTT; CDR3aa: CASNGGYNTGELFF; v_gene: TRBV9; d_gene: TRBD2; j_gene: TRBJ2-2; abundance: NA
CDR3nt: TGTGCCAGCAGCGTAGGAGGGGCTGCAGCTAATGAAAAACTGTTTTTT; CDR3aa: CASSVGGAAANEKLFF; v_gene: TRBV9; d_gene: NA; j_gene: TRBJ1-4; abundance: NA
CDR3nt: TGTGCCTGGAGTGGGGGCATAGCAACTAATGAAAAACTGTTTTTT; CDR3aa: CAWSGGIATNEKLFF; v_gene: TRBV30; d_gene: NA; j_gene: TRBJ1-4; abundance: NA
CDR3nt: TGTGCCAGCTCACCCGGGACAGGGGGCGCGAGAGGCTACACCTTC; CDR3aa: CASSPGTGGARGYTF; v_gene: TRBV18; d_gene: TRBD1; j_gene: TRBJ1-2; abundance: NA
CDR3nt: TGTGCCAGCAGAAAGCGAAAGGGCTTTATGAACTATGGCTACACCTTC; CDR3aa: CASRKRKGFMNYGYTF; v_gene: TRBV28; d_gene: NA; j_gene: TRBJ1-2; abundance: NA
CDR3nt: TGTGCCTGGAGTGTGCCGAGCAGGGGGGGCTACGAGCAGTACTTC; CDR3aa: CAWSVPSRGGYEQYF; v_gene: TRBV30; d_gene: NA; j_gene: TRBJ2-7; abundance: NA
CDR3nt: TGTGCTAGTGGCCTGGGACAGCGCGGGTCTGGCTACACCTTC; CDR3aa: CASGLGQRGSGYTF; v_gene: TRBV12-5; d_gene: TRBD1; j_gene: TRBJ1-2; abundance: NA
CDR3nt: TGCGCCAGCAGCCCCCAAGCGGTAGCAGGAGAGACCCAGTACTTC; CDR3aa: CASSPQAVAGETQYF; v_gene: TRBV5-1; d_gene: NA; j_gene: TRBJ2-5; abundance: NA
CDR3nt: TGCGCCAGCAGCTTGGCCGCAGGGGGGTACGAGCAGTACTTC; CDR3aa: CASSLAAGGYEQYF; v_gene: TRBV5-1; d_gene: NA; j_gene: TRBJ2-7; abundance: NA
CDR3nt: TGTGCCAGCAGGCGGTTGAACACCGGGGAGCTGTTTTTT; CDR3aa: CASRRLNTGELFF; v_gene: TRBV9; d_gene: NA; j_gene: TRBJ2-2; abundance: NA
CDR3nt: TGTGCCAGCAGAATCGGACAGGGCTCCTACGAGCAGTACTTC; CDR3aa: CASRIGQGSYEQYF; v_gene: TRBV28; d_gene: TRBD1; j_gene: TRBJ2-7; abundance: NA
CDR3nt: TGTGCCAGCACTAGCGGCTCCTACGAGCAGTACTTC; CDR3aa: CASTSGSYEQYF; v_gene: TRBV6-6; d_gene: TRBD2; j_gene: TRBJ2-7; abundance: once
CDR3nt: TGCGCCAGCAGCTCCGGGACAGGGACTGGAAAACTGTTTTTT; CDR3aa: CASSSGTGTGKLFF; v_gene: TRBV5-1; d_gene: TRBD1; j_gene: TRBJ1-4; abundance: NA
CDR3nt: TGTGCCAGCATTCCGGGACAGCAACTCTATGGCTACACCTTC; CDR3aa: CASIPGQQLYGYTF; v_gene: TRBV6-1; d_gene: TRBD1; j_gene: TRBJ1-2; abundance: NA
CDR3nt: TGTGCCAGCAGCATAAACAGGGCTGAGGGCTACACCTTC; CDR3aa: CASSINRAEGYTF; v_gene: TRBV11-2; d_gene: NA; j_gene: TRBJ1-2; abundance: NA
CDR3nt: TGTGCCAGCTCCTTGCGGGTTACGAAACCGAGCTCCTACAATGAGCAGTTCTTC; CDR3aa: CASSLRVTKPSSYNEQFF; v_gene: TRBV18; d_gene: NA; j_gene: TRBJ2-1; abundance: NA
CDR3nt: TGTGCCAGCAGGGCCCGGGGTAGCGGGAGTCCAGATACGCAGTATTTT; CDR3aa: CASRARGSGSPDTQYF; v_gene: TRBV27; d_gene: TRBD2; j_gene: TRBJ2-3; abundance: NA
CDR3nt: TGCGCCAGCAGCCAAGATCATGGCAGCGAGCAGTACTTC; CDR3aa: CASSQDHGSEQYF; v_gene: TRBV4-1; d_gene: NA; j_gene: TRBJ2-7; abundance: once
CDR3nt: TGTGCCAGCAGTTACAACAGGGGGCTCGACGAGCAGTACTTC; CDR3aa: CASSYNRGLDEQYF; v_gene: TRBV6-5; d_gene: TRBD1; j_gene: TRBJ2-7; abundance: NA
CDR3nt: TGCGCCAGCAGCTTGGTTCCAGGGGCTACGAACACTGAAGCTTTCTTT; CDR3aa: CASSLVPGATNTEAFF; v_gene: TRBV5-1; d_gene: NA; j_gene: TRBJ1-1; abundance: NA
CDR3nt: TGTGCCAGCAGTGCCCATAGCGGGAGCTCCTACAATGAGCAGTTCTTC; CDR3aa: CASSAHSGSSYNEQFF; v_gene: TRBV25-1; d_gene: TRBD2; j_gene: TRBJ2-1; abundance: NA